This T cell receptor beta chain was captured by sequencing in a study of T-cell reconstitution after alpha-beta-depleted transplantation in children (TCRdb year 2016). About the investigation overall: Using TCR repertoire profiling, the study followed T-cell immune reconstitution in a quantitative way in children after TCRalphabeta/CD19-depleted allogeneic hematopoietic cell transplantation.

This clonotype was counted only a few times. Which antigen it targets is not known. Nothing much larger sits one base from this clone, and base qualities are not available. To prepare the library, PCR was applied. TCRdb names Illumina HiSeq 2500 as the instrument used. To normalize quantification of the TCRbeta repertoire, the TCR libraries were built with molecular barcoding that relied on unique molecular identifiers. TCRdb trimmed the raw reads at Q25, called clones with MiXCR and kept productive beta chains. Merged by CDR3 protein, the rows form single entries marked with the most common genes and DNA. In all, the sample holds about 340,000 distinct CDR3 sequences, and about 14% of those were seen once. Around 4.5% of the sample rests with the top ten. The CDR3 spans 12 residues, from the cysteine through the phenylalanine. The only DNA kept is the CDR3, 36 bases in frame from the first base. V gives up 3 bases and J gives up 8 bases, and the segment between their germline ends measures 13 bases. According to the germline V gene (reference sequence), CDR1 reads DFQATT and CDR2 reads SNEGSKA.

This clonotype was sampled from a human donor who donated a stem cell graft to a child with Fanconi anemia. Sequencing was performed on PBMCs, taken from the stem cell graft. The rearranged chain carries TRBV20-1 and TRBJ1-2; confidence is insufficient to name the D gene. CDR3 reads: CSASEQFPGYTF. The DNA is TGCAGTGCTAGCGAGCAGTTCCCGGGCTACACCTTC.